The 30 T cell receptor beta chains below come from one sample, sequenced in a study of blood T cell repertoires in COVID-19. Profiled with immunoSEQ multiplex PCR; TCRdb holds only in-frame clones, not every one. The table has over 400,000 clones, 70% to 90% seen once. Sequenced: PBMCs or T cells enriched from blood (not recorded which). All receptors derive from a woman aged 55 to 70 who had recovered from COVID-19.

This sequence joins TRBV18 and TRBJ1-5, with TRBD1 identical over 7 bases. The germline CDR1 and CDR2 sequences are KGHSH and LQKENI. This CDR3 region has 14 residues. Trimming cost V 3 bases and J 5 bases; bases outside gene matches: 4. The CDR3 loop is CASSPRQGDQPQHF. CDR3 DNA: TGTGCCAGCTCACCCCGACAGGGTGATCAGCCCCAGCATTTT.

The chain recombines TRBV18 with TRBJ1-5; 7 bases fit TRBD1. This CDR3 has 13 amino acids. CDR1 KGHSH and CDR2 LQKENI come from the germline V gene. J lost 4 bases, V lost 5 bases, and 2 bases had no gene match. DNA for the CDR3: TGTGCCAGCTCAGGGGACAGAAATCAGCCCCAGCATTTT. Protein sequence: CASSGDRNQPQHF.

V is TRBV7-9 and J is TRBJ1-2; TRBD1 matches 12 bases. V was clipped by 5 bases and J by 5 bases; unmatched bases: 6. Germline V gene lookup returns CDR1 SEHNR and CDR2 FQNEAQ (reference sequence). The CDR3 spans 15 residues. The CDR3 nucleotides read TGTGCCAGCAGCCCCGGGACAGGGGGCACGTATGGCTACACCTTC. Its translation is CASSPGTGGTYGYTF.

This chain uses TRBV3-1 (or the pseudogene TRBV3-2) with TRBJ2-7; 8 nucleotides agree with TRBD1. V lost 4 bases, J lost 5 bases, and 10 bases stayed unmatched. The CDR3 is 15 amino acids. Germline CDR1 reads LGHDT; CDR2 reads YNNKEL (reference sequence). The CDR3: CASSREYRGFNEQYF. The CDR3 region has the DNA TGTGCCAGCAGCCGTGAGTACAGGGGGTTTAACGAGCAGTACTTC.

The chain has TRBV19 and TRBJ2-1; TRBD2 matches 9 bases. Trimming at V came to 4 bases and at J to 12 bases, leaving 1 base not matched to a gene. The V gene's germline CDR1 is LNHDA and CDR2 SQIVND (reference sequence). The CDR3 is made up of 11 amino acids. The CDR3 bases are TGTGCCAGTAGTAATAGCGGGGGGCAGTTCTTC. Translation gives CASSNSGGQFF.

The chain links TRBV15 to TRBJ1-1, with D tentatively TRBD1 (5 bases). The germline CDR1 and CDR2 sequences are LNHNV and YYDKDF (reference sequence). This CDR3 has 17 residues. Trimming cost V 3 bases and J 0 bases, with 17 bases left between them. CDR3 in amino acids: CATSRGGPRGLNTEAFF. The CDR3 DNA is TGTGCCACCAGCAGGGGAGGCCCTCGGGGCTTGAACACTGAAGCTTTCTTT.

In its sample, this clone was seen a few times. The CDR3 DNA sequence: TGTGCCAGCAGCTTAGGAGGGTCGTGGAGTCGGAACACTGAAGCTTTCTTT. This encodes CASSLGGSWSRNTEAFF. V and J are TRBV7-9 and TRBJ1-1; the D is unclear. CDR1 is SEHNR and CDR2 is FQNEAQ in the germline V gene (reference sequence). CDR3 length: 17 residues. Trimming removed 1 base from V and 1 base from J, with 16 bases in between. The whole variable domain, remainder taken from reference TRBV7-9 and TRBJ1-1, is DTGVSQNPRHKITKRGQNVTFRCDPISEHNRLYWYRQTLGQGPEFLTYFQNEAQLEKSRLLSDRFSAERPKGSFSTLEIQRTEQGDSAMYLCASSLGGSWSRNTEAFFGQGTRLTVV.

The rearrangement uses TRBV5-4 and TRBJ2-7, with 9 bases fitting TRBD1. Germline CDR1 and CDR2: SGHNT and YYREEE (reference sequence). Losses at the gene ends were 6 bases for V and 3 bases for J; bases not matched to a gene: 7. The CDR3 contains 14 residues. CDR3 sequence reads: CASTLTGGDYEQYV. As DNA, the CDR3 is TGTGCCAGCACTCTGACAGGGGGAGACTACGAGCAGTACGTC.

This chain connects TRBV2 to TRBJ1-6; D may be TRBD1 (5 bases). Trimming shortened V by 4 bases and J by 9 bases, and 10 bases separated the two germline ends. Germline loops: CDR1 SNHLY, CDR2 FYNNEI. CDR3 length equals 13 residues. This CDR3 is CASSVATGSPLHF. In DNA form, the CDR3 reads TGTGCCAGCAGTGTGGCAACAGGTTCACCCCTCCACTTT.

The chain is built from TRBV11-2 and TRBJ1-2; D might be TRBD1 (5 bases). Germline V lookup: CDR1 SGHAT, CDR2 FQNNGV. CDR3 length equals 13 residues. V was clipped by 0 bases and J by 4 bases, with 6 bases between them. The CDR3 loop is CASSLEGVYGYTF. The CDR3, as DNA: TGTGCCAGCAGCTTAGAAGGGGTCTATGGCTACACCTTC.

The chain is built from TRBV6-5 and TRBJ1-2; TRBD1 might be the D (5 bases). There are 15 residues in the CDR3. V was pared by 6 bases and J by 4 bases, with 18 bases between. Germline CDR1 reads MNHEY; CDR2 reads SVGAGI. The CDR3 region is CASSAPDTRTYGYTF. The CDR3 DNA follows: TGTGCCAGCAGCGCCCCGGACACCCGAACCTATGGCTACACCTTC.

V is TRBV28 and J is TRBJ2-5; D is unresolved. The V end was cut by 4 bases, the J end by 5 bases, with 11 bases between. This CDR3 has 13 residues. Germline lookup yields CDR1 MDHEN and CDR2 SYDVKM. The CDR3 nucleotides read TGTGCCAGCAGTTCCCTGGCCGGGGAGACCCAGTACTTC. Translated, it gives CASSSLAGETQYF.

The rearrangement uses TRBV19 and TRBJ2-2, with no clear D. Germline CDR1 reads LNHDA; CDR2 reads SQIVND (reference sequence). The V gene lost 3 bases and the J gene lost 5 bases, with 10 bases spanning the gap. This CDR3 is 14 amino acids long. CDR3 coding DNA: TGTGCCAGTAGTATCAATAAGGAGACCGGGGAGCTGTTTTTT. This codes for CASSINKETGELFF.

V usage is TRBV12-5 and J usage is TRBJ1-4; D is perhaps TRBD1 (5 bases). Germline lookup yields CDR1 LGHNT and CDR2 FRNRAP. V lost 8 bases and J 8 bases, leaving 12 bases between the germline ends. The CDR3 contains 12 residues. The CDR3 reads CASTLPGEKLFF. Written as DNA, the CDR3 is TGTGCTAGTACCCTTCCAGGGGAAAAACTGTTTTTT.

A single count supports this clone. The chain combines TRBV18 with TRBJ2-1; D remains ambiguous. Germline V lookup: CDR1 KGHSH, CDR2 LQKENI. The CDR3 is 11 residues long. The V and J ends lost 5 bases and 9 bases respectively, with 8 bases between them. The CDR3 DNA follows: TGTGCCAGCTCATCGCAGGCTGAGCAGTTCTTC. It yields the protein CASSSQAEQFF.

The rearrangement links TRBV14 to TRBJ1-1; D ambiguous. The V gene lost 4 bases and the J gene lost 3 bases, with 15 bases spanning the gap. This CDR3 is built from 15 residues. Germline V gives CDR1 SGHDN, CDR2 FVKESK. CDR3 region: CASSRLGLRDTEAFF. CDR3 nucleotide sequence: TGTGCCAGCAGCCGGCTCGGACTCAGAGACACTGAAGCTTTCTTT.

The V call is TRBV6-4, the J call TRBJ1-2; possibly TRBD1 for D (6 bases). The CDR3 loop spans 15 amino acids. V dropped 6 bases and J dropped 3 bases, with 17 bases sitting between them. Per germline, CDR1 MRHNA and CDR2 SNTAGT. CDR3 in amino acids: CASRREQGGDYGYTF. Written as DNA, the CDR3 is TGTGCCAGCAGGCGAGAACAGGGAGGGGACTATGGCTACACCTTC.

Worth noting for this clone: Mismatch with germline at one junction end may stem from a read error. CDR3 protein: CASNQGGGNTEAFF. CDR3 DNA: TGTGCCAGCAACCAAGGCGGGGGAAACACTGAAGCTTTCTTT. The genes are TRBV3-1 (or the pseudogene TRBV3-2) and TRBJ1-1; weak D call: TRBD1 (5 bases). The CDR3 has 14 residues. Germline-derived CDR1 and CDR2 are LGHDT and YNNKEL (reference sequence).

The rearrangement links TRBV28 to TRBJ2-1, with 13 bases fitting TRBD2. The V and J ends lost 5 bases and 10 bases, in that order; junction bases with no gene match: 14. The CDR3 covers 17 residues. Germline loops: CDR1 MDHEN, CDR2 SYDVKM. The DNA of the CDR3 is TGTGCCAGCAGTCCCCTTCGACTAGCGGGGGGCCCAGGGGAGCAGTTCTTC. It codes for CASSPLRLAGGPGEQFF.

The V and J genes are TRBV5-4 and TRBJ1-1; D possibly corresponds to TRBD1 (6 bases). The CDR3 has 14 amino acids. CDR1 and CDR2 (germline): SGHNT, YYREEE (reference sequence). V was shortened by 2 bases and J by 0 bases, with 8 bases between the two germline ends. The CDR3 loop reads CASSFRGLNTEAFF. CDR3 coding DNA: TGTGCCAGCAGCTTCAGGGGCTTGAACACTGAAGCTTTCTTT.

The chain joins TRBV25-1 to TRBJ2-1, with D possibly being TRBD2 (6 bases). Germline V gene lookup returns CDR1 MGHDK and CDR2 SYGVNS. This CDR3 has 14 residues. V was pared by 8 bases and J by 0 bases, with 11 bases between. The CDR3, as DNA: TGTGCCAGCTCCATCGGGGGCTCCTACAATGAGCAGTTCTTC. Translating gives CASSIGGSYNEQFF.

In its sample, this clone was seen once. The chain recombines TRBV24-1 with TRBJ2-2, with TRBD2 identical over 8 bases. The junction had 3 bases not matched to a gene; V was cut back by 6 bases and J by 1 base. The CDR3 is 15 amino acids. Germline assignment: CDR1 KGHDR and CDR2 SFDVKD. In DNA, the CDR3 is TGTGCCACCAGTCGCGGGGGGATGAACACCGGGGAGCTGTTTTTT. Its translation: CATSRGGMNTGELFF.

V gene TRBV3-1 (or the pseudogene TRBV3-2) combines with J gene TRBJ1-5; D call uncertain. Per the germline V gene, CDR1 is LGHDT and CDR2 is YNNKEL (reference sequence). This CDR3 has 13 residues. Between the trimmed V and J ends, which lost 0 bases and 7 bases, there was a span of 7 bases. In nucleotides, the CDR3 is TGTGCCAGCAGCCAAGAGGGAGTCCAGCCCCAGCATTTT. Protein product: CASSQEGVQPQHF.

This chain links TRBV10-3 with TRBJ1-4; D unresolved. The length of the CDR3 is 11 residues. Germline V gene data show CDR1 as ENHRY and CDR2 as SYGVKD. V was shortened by 0 bases and J by 11 bases, with 4 bases between the two germline ends. The CDR3 region is CAISESSKLFF. In DNA, the CDR3 is TGTGCCATCAGTGAGTCGTCTAAACTGTTTTTT.

This CDR3 is CASREGQGRTDTQYF. CDR3 nucleotides: TGTGCCAGCAGGGAGGGACAGGGTAGGACAGATACGCAGTATTTT. The chain uses TRBV6-6 and TRBJ2-3, with TRBD1 matching over 9 bases. V lost 6 bases, J lost 3 bases, and 7 bases stayed unmatched. The CDR3 runs to 15 residues. Per germline, CDR1 MNHNY and CDR2 SVGAGI (reference sequence).

The chain employs TRBV2 and TRBJ1-1; TRBD1 agrees at 9 bases. This CDR3 region has 15 residues. Trimming cost V 2 bases and J 11 bases; bases outside gene matches: 12. Looked up from germline, CDR1 is SNHLY and CDR2 is FYNNEI. The CDR3 sequence: CASSENVGQGRVAFF. The CDR3 DNA reads TGTGCCAGCAGTGAAAACGTGGGACAGGGTCGGGTTGCTTTCTTT. The whole variable domain, remainder taken from reference TRBV2 and TRBJ1-1, is EPEVTQTPSHQVTQMGQEVILRCVPISNHLYFYWYRQILGQKVEFLVSFYNNEISEKSEIFDDQFSVERPDGSNFTLKIRSTKLEDSAMYFCASSENVGQGRVAFFGQGTRLTVV.

V gene TRBV19 combines with J gene TRBJ1-4; D unclear. Germline values: CDR1 LNHDA, CDR2 SQIVND (reference sequence). Deletions cut 1 base from V and 11 bases from J, with 8 bases between. The CDR3 has 12 amino acids. The CDR3 sequence is CASSIGREKLFF. In DNA form, the CDR3 reads TGTGCCAGTAGTATAGGAAGGGAGAAACTGTTTTTT.

The chain combines TRBV5-1 with TRBJ2-6, with D tentatively TRBD2 (5 bases). The germline CDR1 and CDR2 sequences are SGHRS and YFSETQ. Trimming removed 3 bases at V and 1 base at J, with 8 bases between. The CDR3 sequence is 15 residues long. CDR3 sequence: CASSSPGSGANVLTF. The CDR3 coding sequence is TGCGCCAGCAGCTCTCCGGGGTCTGGGGCCAACGTCCTGACTTTC.

The chain uses TRBV4-1 and TRBJ1-6; 7 positions agree with TRBD1. The V gene end was trimmed by 5 bases and the J gene end by 0 bases; junction bases not matched to a gene: 4. CDR1 and CDR2 from the germline V gene are MGHRA and YSYEKL. The CDR3 sequence is 16 residues long. This CDR3 reads CASSEGQSSYNSPLHF. In DNA form, the CDR3 reads TGCGCCAGCAGCGAGGGACAGAGCTCCTATAATTCACCCCTCCACTTT.

This clone was detected only once. The chain employs TRBV24-1 and TRBJ2-1; 13 bases are a match to TRBD2. The CDR3 totals 20 residues. CDR1 KGHDR and CDR2 SFDVKD come from the germline V gene. V was clipped by 4 bases and J by 1 base; unmatched bases: 12. The CDR3 is CATSDSRLAGGSLSYNEQFF. The CDR3 DNA follows: TGTGCCACCAGTGACTCTCGACTAGCGGGGGGTTCTCTGTCCTACAATGAGCAGTTCTTC.